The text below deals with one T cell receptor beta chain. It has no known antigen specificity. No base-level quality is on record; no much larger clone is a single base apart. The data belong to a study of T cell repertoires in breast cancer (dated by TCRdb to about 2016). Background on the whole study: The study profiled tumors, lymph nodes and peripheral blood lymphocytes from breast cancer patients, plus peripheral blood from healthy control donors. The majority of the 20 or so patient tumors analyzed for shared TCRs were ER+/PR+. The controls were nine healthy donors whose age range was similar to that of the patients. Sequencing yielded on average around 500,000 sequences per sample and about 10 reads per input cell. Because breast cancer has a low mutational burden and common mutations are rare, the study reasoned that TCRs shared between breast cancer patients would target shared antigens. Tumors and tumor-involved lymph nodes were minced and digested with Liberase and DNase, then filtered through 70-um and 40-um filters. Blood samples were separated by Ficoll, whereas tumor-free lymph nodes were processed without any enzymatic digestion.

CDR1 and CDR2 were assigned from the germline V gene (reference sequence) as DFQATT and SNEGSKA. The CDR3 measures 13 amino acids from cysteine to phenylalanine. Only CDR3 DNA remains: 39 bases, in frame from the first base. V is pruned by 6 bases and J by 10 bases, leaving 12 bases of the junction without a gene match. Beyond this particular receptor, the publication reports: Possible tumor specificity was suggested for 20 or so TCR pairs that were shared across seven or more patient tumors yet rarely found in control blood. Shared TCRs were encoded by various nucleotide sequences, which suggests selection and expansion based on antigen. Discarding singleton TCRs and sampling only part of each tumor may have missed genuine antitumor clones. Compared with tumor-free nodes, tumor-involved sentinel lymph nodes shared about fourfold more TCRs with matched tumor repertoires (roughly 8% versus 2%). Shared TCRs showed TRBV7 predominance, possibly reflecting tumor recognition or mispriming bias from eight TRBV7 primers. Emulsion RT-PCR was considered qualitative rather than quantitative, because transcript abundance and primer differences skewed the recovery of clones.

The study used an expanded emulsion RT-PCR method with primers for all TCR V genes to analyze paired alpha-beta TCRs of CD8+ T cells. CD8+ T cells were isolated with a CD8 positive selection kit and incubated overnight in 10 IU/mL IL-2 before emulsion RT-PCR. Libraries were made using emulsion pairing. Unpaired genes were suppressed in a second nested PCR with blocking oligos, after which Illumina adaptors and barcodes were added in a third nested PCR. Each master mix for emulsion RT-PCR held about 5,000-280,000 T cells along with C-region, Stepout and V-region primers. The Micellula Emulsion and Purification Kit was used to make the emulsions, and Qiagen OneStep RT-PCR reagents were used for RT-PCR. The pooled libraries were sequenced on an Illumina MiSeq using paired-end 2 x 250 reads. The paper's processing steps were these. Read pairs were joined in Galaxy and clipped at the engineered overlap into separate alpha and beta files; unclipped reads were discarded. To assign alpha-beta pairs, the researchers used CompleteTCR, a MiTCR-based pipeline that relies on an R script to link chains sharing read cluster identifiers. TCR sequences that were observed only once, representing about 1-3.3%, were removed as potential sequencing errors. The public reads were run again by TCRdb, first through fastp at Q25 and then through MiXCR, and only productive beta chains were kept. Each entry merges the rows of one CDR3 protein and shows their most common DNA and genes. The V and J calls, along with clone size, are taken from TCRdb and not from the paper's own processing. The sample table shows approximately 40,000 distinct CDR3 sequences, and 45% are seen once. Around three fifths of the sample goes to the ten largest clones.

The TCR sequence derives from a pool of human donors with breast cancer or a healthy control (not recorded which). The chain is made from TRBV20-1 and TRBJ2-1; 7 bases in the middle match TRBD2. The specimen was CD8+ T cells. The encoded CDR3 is CSAAGGRGLEQFF. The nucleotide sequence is TGCAGTGCGGCGGGTGGGAGGGGTCTAGAGCAGTTCTTC.